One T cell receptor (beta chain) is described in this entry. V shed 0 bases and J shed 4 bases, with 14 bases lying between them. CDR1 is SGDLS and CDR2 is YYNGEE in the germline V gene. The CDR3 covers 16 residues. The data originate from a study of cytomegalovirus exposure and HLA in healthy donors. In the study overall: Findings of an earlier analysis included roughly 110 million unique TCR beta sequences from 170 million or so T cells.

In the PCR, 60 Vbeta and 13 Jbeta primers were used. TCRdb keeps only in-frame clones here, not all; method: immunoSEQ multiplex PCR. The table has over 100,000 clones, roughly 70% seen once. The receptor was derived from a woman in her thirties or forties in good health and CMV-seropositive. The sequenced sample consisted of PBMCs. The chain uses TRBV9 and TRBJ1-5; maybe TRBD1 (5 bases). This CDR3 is CASSVDAGRGNQPQHF. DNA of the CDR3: TGTGCCAGCAGCGTAGATGCAGGGAGGGGAAATCAGCCCCAGCATTTT.